What follows is one TCR beta chain and its context. The specificity of this receptor is unknown. Base qualities are not recorded, but no much larger clone differs from it by a single base. The data stem from a study of shared clonotypes between healthy human individuals (dated by TCRdb to 2020 to 2022). About the study as a whole: The cohort comprised a couple of women and three men aged 18 to 49 years. To increase sequencing depth and limit assay-specific biases, TCR repertoire library preparation and sequencing were carried out by different laboratories using diverse techniques. Blood TCR repertoires of several healthy adults were deeply sequenced to estimate repertoire size and the extent of clonotype sharing between individuals. Per donor, leukapheresis produced somewhere between about 0.94 and 9 billion PBMCs. Per donor, three plates each were used for CD4 naive and CD4 memory, two for CD8 naive, and one for CD8 memory. Overall study outcomes, separate from this receptor: Sampling was restricted to blood, and TCR repertoires in tissues likely differ from the TCR repertoires found in blood. The genetic and exposure-history diversity represented was limited by the small number of donors. Clonotypes shared by all four sorted-subset donors showed higher generation probabilities than non-shared clonotypes. Across a handful of donors, approximately 4.6% of naive CD4, roughly 3.3% of naive CD8, 2% to 2.5% of memory CD4, and 0.4% of memory CD8 clonotypes were shared. Pairwise subsampling indicated that sequencing depth was expected to affect the degree of clonotype sharing among donors. Estimated clonotype richness was generally larger for naive than for memory subsets. Rarefaction of sorted-subset datasets indicated incomplete sequencing despite the large sequencing depth.

Trimming takes 4 bases from V and 2 bases from J, and the germline ends sit 11 bases apart. Based on the germline V gene, the CDR1 and CDR2 sequences are SGHNT and YENEEA. The CDR3 has 15 amino acids, counting the end cysteine and phenylalanine. Just the 45-base CDR3 DNA is kept, in frame starting at base 1. CD8 naive samples were CD45RO-negative cells positively selected for CCR7, giving a CD45RA+CCR7+ population that excluded TemRA cells. The donors were healthy, HIV-negative adults who had no recently reported acute infections or vaccinations. Every donor was a Caucasian adult living in Nashville, Tennessee, USA. After blood collection by leukapheresis, PBMCs were isolated using Ficoll-Histopaque density gradient centrifugation and then cryopreserved in the vapor phase of liquid nitrogen. Analytical flow cytometry was used to check the purity and quantity of every magnetically sorted T cell population. Each sorted fraction had its genomic DNA isolated and then quantified by UV absorbance on a Nanodrop 2000c.

Using the deep immunoSEQ assay, multiplex PCR amplified TCR CDR3 regions from genomic DNA. For each cell subset, the extracted genomic DNA was distributed evenly across all wells of several immunoSEQ 96-well plates, and each plate served as one replicate. For sorted subsets, approximately 210 ng of genomic DNA, equivalent to 25,000 to 35,000 T cell genomes, went into each replicate PCR. Purified libraries were quantified with a Qubit 3.0 fluorometer, sized on a Bioanalyzer 2100, and re-quantified with the KAPA Library Quantification kit. A separate single-read 150-cycle Illumina NextSeq 550 flow cell was used to sequence each immunoSEQ 96-well plate. The authors' analysis ran thus. Because the immunoSEQ output held only junctional sequences and lacked quality scores, the filtering could not match the filtering applied to full-length reads. Sequences were annotated with PyIR, a Python wrapper for IgBLAST v1.9, using IMGT germline references to assign V/J genes and CDR3. Reads with weak V/J assignments (E-value above 1e-6), missing CDR3, stop codons, out-of-frame junctions, or ambiguous translated residues were removed. V3J clonotypes were defined as sequences sharing the same inferred V gene, J gene, and CDR3 amino acid sequence. Percentage overlap between repertoires was calculated by dividing the number of shared unique clonotypes by the size of the smaller repertoire. Richness of each repertoire was evaluated using RTK rarefaction, the Chao1 estimator, and Recon v2.1 estimates of unobserved clonotypes. Generation probabilities for all TCRbeta clonotypes obtained by the gDNA method from several donors were computed using OLGA. As stored in TCRdb, this immuneACCESS dataset retains in-frame rearrangements with V and J assigned. A fraction of the clones does not appear; measured against another copy, unresolved V genes explain less than half of the discrepancy, and the remainder lacks a known reason. The DNA was the basis for D and trimming; V, J and clone size are from that table. This sample holds about 2.2 million clones; 90% to 95% were observed only once. More than 1.5% of the sample comes from the top ten.

This clonotype originated in a man between 18 and 29 years old in good health. Some clones in this sample may be carry-over from other donors' samples. Sequenced: naive CD8+ T cells from PBMCs. Interpreted using the paper, the cell subset or site label stands for: CD45RA+CCR7+. The receptor chain draws on TRBV11-3 and TRBJ2-2; matching of 5 bases hints at TRBD2 as the D gene. The CDR3 has the sequence CASSSQRENTGELFF. In nucleotides, the sequence is TGTGCCAGCAGCTCCCAGAGGGAAAACACCGGGGAGCTGTTTTTT.